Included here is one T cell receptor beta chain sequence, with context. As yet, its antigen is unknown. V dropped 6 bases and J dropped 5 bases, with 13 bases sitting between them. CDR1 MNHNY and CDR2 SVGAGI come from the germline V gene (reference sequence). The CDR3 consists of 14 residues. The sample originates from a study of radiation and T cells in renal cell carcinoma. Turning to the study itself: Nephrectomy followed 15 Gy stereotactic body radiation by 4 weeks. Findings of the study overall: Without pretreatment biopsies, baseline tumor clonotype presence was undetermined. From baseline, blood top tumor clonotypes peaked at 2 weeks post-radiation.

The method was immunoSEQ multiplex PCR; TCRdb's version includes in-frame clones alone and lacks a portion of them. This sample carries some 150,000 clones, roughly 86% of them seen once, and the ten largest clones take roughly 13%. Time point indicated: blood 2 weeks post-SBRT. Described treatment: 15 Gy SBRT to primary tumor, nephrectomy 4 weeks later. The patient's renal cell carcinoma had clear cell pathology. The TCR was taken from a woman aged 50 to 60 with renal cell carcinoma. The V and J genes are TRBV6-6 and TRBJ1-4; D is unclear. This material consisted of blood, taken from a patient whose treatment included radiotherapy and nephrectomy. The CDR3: CASSLTENNEKLFF. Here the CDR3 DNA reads TGTGCCAGCAGCCTGACTGAGAACAATGAAAAACTGTTTTTT.